This TCR beta chain was recorded in a study of blood T cell repertoires in COVID-19. Trimming removed 5 bases from V and 6 bases from J; junction bases left unmatched: 3. The CDR3 is 13 residues long. The V gene's germline CDR1 is SGHTA and CDR2 FQGTGA. This table comes from immunoSEQ multiplex PCR, and its TCRdb copy is limited to in-frame clones, with some not included. Of 250,000 to 300,000 clones detected, roughly 86% appear once; the ten largest clones hold about 1%. This sequence joins TRBV7-3 and TRBJ1-2; TRBD1 matches at 10 bases. Material for sequencing was PBMCs or T cells enriched from blood (not recorded which). The source is a woman younger than 45 who had recovered from COVID-19. CDR3 DNA sequence: TGTGCCAGCAGCCCGACAGGGGGCAATGGCTACACCTTC. Its translation is CASSPTGGNGYTF.